Included here is one TCR beta chain sequence, with context. 60 Vbeta and 13 Jbeta primers were used in PCR. Generated by immunoSEQ multiplex PCR, the TCRdb table keeps only in-frame clones and is missing some. The sample consists of roughly 150,000 clones, roughly four fifths of them appearing once. The record originates from a study of cytomegalovirus exposure and HLA in healthy donors. CDR1 and CDR2 from the germline V gene are WSHSY and SAAADI. This CDR3 comprises 16 residues. With V trimmed by 0 bases and J by 2 bases, 4 bases remained unmatched. This chain links TRBV10-2 with TRBJ2-3; TRBD2 matches 8 bases. Source material: PBMCs. The receptor comes from a man aged 18 to 30 in good health and CMV-seronegative. The CDR3 DNA is TGCGCCAGCAGTGAGTCCAGACTAGCGTCCACAGATACGCAGTATTTT. Its translation: CASSESRLASTDTQYF.